This T cell receptor (beta chain) was observed in a study of shared clonotypes between healthy human individuals. Study summary: The cohort comprised a couple of women and a few men. Their ages spanned 18 to 49 years. Findings of the study overall: The represented genetic and exposure-history diversity was limited by the small number of donors.

The CDR3 extends over 17 amino acids. Germline assignment: CDR1 SGHAT and CDR2 FQNNGV. V was pared by 1 base and J by 0 bases, with 10 bases between. Authors' data handling: With immunoSEQ giving junction-only sequences and no quality scores, filtering differed. Using immunoSEQ multiplex PCR, the repertoire was profiled, and TCRdb retains in-frame clones only, with some absent. V and J calls plus clone size are reproduced from that table; the DNA served to infer D and trimming. The sample contains a few million clones, more than 90% of which appear only once. This clone occurred once. The antigen is not known.

V is TRBV11-2 and J is TRBJ2-6; D is possibly TRBD1 (5 bases). The material sequenced was naive CD4+ T cells sorted from blood. The subset denotes: CD45RA+ positively selected. This clonotype was obtained from a man aged 18 to 30 in good health. CDR3: CASSLVGPISGANVLTF. The DNA of the CDR3 is TGTGCCAGCAGCTTAGTGGGGCCGATCTCTGGGGCCAACGTCCTGACTTTC.